What follows are 30 T cell receptor beta chains derived from one specimen sequenced in a study of CD8 T cells in ankylosing spondylitis. TCRdb analysed the 5' RACE reads with MiXCR anew, one entry per CDR3 protein. The sample carries 250,000 to 350,000 distinct CDR3 sequences, around 20% recorded once. Sequenced input: blood, either unsorted or a sorted T cell fraction (not recorded which). These receptor sequences come from a female donor with ankylosing spondylitis or in good health (not recorded which).

The V and J genes are TRBV6-4 and TRBJ1-2; D unresolved. The CDR3 runs 12 residues. Trimming shortened V by 0 bases and J by 10 bases, and 9 bases separated the two germline ends. Germline-derived CDR1 and CDR2 are MRHNA and SNTAGT. Written as DNA, the CDR3 is TGTGCCAGCAGTGACTCACGGAATGCCTACACCTTC. Translation gives CASSDSRNAYTF.

V is TRBV25-1 and J is TRBJ2-5; no definite D call. V gave up 10 bases and J gave up 4 bases, with 10 bases separating them. Germline CDR1 and CDR2: MGHDK and SYGVNS. This CDR3 has 11 residues. The CDR3 region has the DNA TGTGCCACTGGGGTATCAGAGACCCAGTACTTC. Amino acid sequence: CATGVSETQYF.

The V and J genes are TRBV5-5 and TRBJ2-3; TRBD1 aligns across 10 bases. Unmatched junction bases numbered 10, after V lost 5 bases and J lost 7 bases. CDR3 length equals 15 residues. Germline loops: CDR1 SGHKS, CDR2 YYEKEE (reference sequence). CDR3 protein: CASRPGTGVRNTQYF. In DNA, the CDR3 is TGTGCCAGCAGGCCCGGGACAGGGGTGAGGAATACGCAGTATTTT.

This clonotype appeared a few times. The chain links TRBV20-1 to TRBJ2-3, with 9 bases lining up with TRBD2. Germline CDR1 DFQATT, CDR2 SNEGSKA (reference sequence). CDR3 length equals 14 residues. J gave up 6 bases and V 3 bases, and 7 bases lay outside the gene matches. CDR3 nucleotide sequence: TGCAGTGCTAGCCTAGCGGGAATACCGGATACGCAGTATTTT. Translating it yields CSASLAGIPDTQYF.

The gene calls are TRBV20-1 and TRBJ2-7; the D gene is possibly TRBD1 (6 bases). The CDR3 consists of 13 residues. The germline V gene has CDR1 DFQATT and CDR2 SNEGSKA (reference sequence). V was cut by 4 bases and J by 3 bases, with 13 bases left in between. The CDR3 loop reads CSAKGEFIYEQYF. For the CDR3, the DNA is TGCAGTGCTAAGGGGGAGTTTATCTACGAGCAGTACTTC.

V and J are TRBV4-2 and TRBJ2-1; possibly TRBD1 or TRBD2 for D (7 bases each). The CDR3 contains 13 residues. Trimming stripped 0 bases from V and 15 bases from J, with 15 bases between. Germline CDR1 LGHNA, CDR2 YNFKEQ. CDR3 residues: CASSQDKSGGAFF. The CDR3, as DNA: TGTGCCAGCAGCCAAGATAAATCAGGGGGGGCGTTCTTC.

The chain couples TRBV11-2 to TRBJ2-5, with a tentative D call TRBD1 (6 bases). In germline, CDR1 is SGHAT, CDR2 FQNNGV. Trimming took off 5 bases at V and 13 bases at J, with 14 bases between the two ends. The CDR3 sequence is 11 residues long. CDR3 protein: CASSPGHTMYF. The CDR3 DNA sequence: TGTGCCAGCAGCCCGGGACATACCATGTACTTC.

This rearrangement joins TRBV13 to TRBJ1-1; a weak D match, TRBD1 (5 bases). V dropped 5 bases and J dropped 3 bases, with 13 bases sitting between them. The CDR3 contains 14 residues. The germline gives CDR1 PRHDT, CDR2 FYEKMQ (reference sequence). The CDR3 DNA reads as TGTGCCAGCAGCGTTACTCTGGGGGACACTGAAGCTTTCTTT. Its translation: CASSVTLGDTEAFF.

The chain couples TRBV11-3 to TRBJ2-7, with D perhaps TRBD1 or TRBD2 (5 bases each). CDR1 and CDR2 (germline): SGHNT, YENEEA. The germline V and J ends were trimmed by 3 bases and 5 bases, with 11 bases remaining between them. The CDR3 is made up of 13 amino acids. CDR3 nucleotide sequence: TGTGCCAGCAGCTTGGGCAGGGACCACGAGCAGTACTTC. Protein sequence: CASSLGRDHEQYF.

This clonotype was picked up a small number of times. The rearrangement uses TRBV28 and TRBJ1-5; D not resolved. Germline loops: CDR1 MDHEN, CDR2 SYDVKM. V was shortened by 8 bases and J by 6 bases, with 20 bases between the two germline ends. CDR3 length: 15 residues. The CDR3 DNA reads as TGTGCCAGCCCCCCCGGGGAGGGTTGGATTCAGCCCCAGCATTTT. It is translated as CASPPGEGWIQPQHF.

A few counts support this clonotype. One end of the junction is discordant with germline, which a read error may explain. The CDR3: CASRQQTGLGTVELFF. The CDR3 region has the DNA TGTGCCAGCAGACAACAGACAGGGTTGGGCACCGTGGAGCTGTTTTTT. The gene calls are TRBV12-3 or TRBV12-4 and TRBJ2-2; 7 nucleotides agree with TRBD1. The CDR3 covers 16 residues.

The J gene is TRBJ2-7, the V gene TRBV20-1; tentatively, D is TRBD1 (6 bases). V was trimmed by 6 bases and J by 2 bases, leaving 14 bases between them. The CDR3 spans 13 residues. Germline-derived CDR1 and CDR2 are DFQATT and SNEGSKA (reference sequence). The CDR3 protein is CSARDQGPYEQYF. CDR3 nucleotide sequence: TGCAGTGCGAGGGACCAGGGGCCCTACGAGCAGTACTTC.

The V call is TRBV7-8, the J call TRBJ2-7, with a tentative D call TRBD2 (6 bases). V lost 10 bases to trimming and J lost 6 bases, with 16 bases between them. Germline-derived CDR1 and CDR2 are SGHVS and FQNEAQ. The CDR3 runs 12 residues. The CDR3 spells CATGDGSPEQYF. For the CDR3, the DNA is TGTGCCACGGGTGACGGGAGCCCCGAGCAGTACTTC.

The chain links TRBV5-5 to TRBJ2-1; TRBD2 matches at 12 bases. Germline CDR1 SGHKS, CDR2 YYEKEE (reference sequence). V was pared by 4 bases and J by 5 bases, with 13 bases of the junction left unmatched. This CDR3 contains 18 residues. The chain's CDR3 is CASSAGLAGSIGHNEQFF. CDR3 in DNA: TGTGCCAGCAGCGCTGGACTAGCGGGATCAATAGGTCACAATGAGCAGTTCTTC.

This clonotype was detected only a few times. The chain recombines TRBV11-2 with TRBJ2-1, with D unresolved. The germline CDR1 and CDR2 sequences are SGHAT and FQNNGV. The CDR3 is 10 residues long. The germline V and J ends were trimmed by 6 bases and 7 bases, with 4 bases remaining between them. The CDR3: CASSRNEQFF. For the CDR3, the DNA is TGTGCCAGCAGTAGGAATGAGCAGTTCTTC.

This clonotype has a handful of counts. J is TRBJ1-3 and V is TRBV5-6; D gene uncertain. The length of the CDR3 is 16 residues. Trimming cost V 0 bases and J 0 bases, with 10 bases left between them. Per germline, CDR1 SGHDT and CDR2 YYEEEE. CDR3 sequence reads: CASSLGPGRSGNTIYF. The CDR3 nucleotides are TGTGCCAGCAGCTTGGGGCCGGGCCGCTCTGGAAACACCATATATTTT.

This chain joins TRBV11-2 and TRBJ2-3, with 12 bases fitting TRBD1. The CDR3 is 16 residues long. Germline V gene lookup returns CDR1 SGHAT and CDR2 FQNNGV. The V segment lost 3 bases and the J segment 4 bases; nucleotides outside the gene matches: 5. The CDR3, as DNA: TGTGCCAGCAGCTTCGCCGGGACAGGGGGCGCAGATACGCAGTATTTT. Protein sequence: CASSFAGTGGADTQYF.

In this sample, this clonotype turned up a few times. The J gene is TRBJ2-1, the V gene TRBV5-1, with 9 bases aligning to TRBD2. V lost 5 bases to trimming and J lost 5 bases; unmatched junction nucleotides: 5. Germline V CDR1 and CDR2: SGHRS, YFSETQ. The CDR3 is 14 residues long. CDR3 sequence reads: CASRETSGHNEQFF. For the CDR3, the DNA is TGCGCCAGCAGAGAGACTAGCGGTCACAATGAGCAGTTCTTC.

In this sample, this clonotype turned up a few times. V usage is TRBV4-1 and J usage is TRBJ2-1; TRBD2 might be the D (7 bases). The CDR3 sequence is 16 residues long. Germline CDR1 MGHRA, CDR2 YSYEKL. V gave up 2 bases and J gave up 4 bases, with 15 bases separating them. CDR3 amino acids: CASSQRGTGGYNEQFF. The CDR3 DNA reads as TGCGCCAGCAGCCAAAGGGGGACGGGGGGATACAATGAGCAGTTCTTC.

The sample holds a few counts of this clonotype. This chain connects TRBV19 to TRBJ1-1; weak D call: TRBD1 (6 bases). The ends were cut back, 5 bases at V and 3 bases at J, with 10 bases in the middle. CDR3 size: 13 residues. Looked up from germline, CDR1 is LNHDA and CDR2 is SQIVND (reference sequence). The CDR3 sequence is CASSAKGDTEAFF. For the CDR3, the DNA is TGTGCCAGTAGTGCAAAGGGGGACACTGAAGCTTTCTTT.

This clonotype came up many times. The chain couples TRBV29-1 to TRBJ1-2; D is ambiguous. The CDR3 runs 14 residues. Germline V gene sequence: CDR1 SQVTM, CDR2 ANQGSEA. Trimming shortened V by 0 bases and J by 5 bases, and 13 bases separated the two germline ends. The CDR3 here is CSVEDRPRAYGYTF. The CDR3 DNA reads TGCAGCGTTGAAGATAGGCCTAGGGCTTATGGCTACACCTTC.

The genes are TRBV21-1 and TRBJ2-7; the table's D call, TRBD1, was not checked against the DNA. TRBV21-1 is marked as a pseudogene. The CDR3 is 16 amino acids. The CDR3 DNA follows: TGTGCCAGCAGCAAAAGCAGGGGAGAGGGGTCCTACGAGCAGTACTTC. Protein sequence: CASSKSRGEGSYEQYF.

This chain connects TRBV20-1 to TRBJ2-7; D may be TRBD2 (5 bases). The V gene lost 5 bases and the J gene lost 7 bases, with 18 bases spanning the gap. This CDR3 region has 13 residues. Germline V gene lookup returns CDR1 DFQATT and CDR2 SNEGSKA (reference sequence). The CDR3 protein is CSAPTPATGEQYF. As DNA, the CDR3 is TGCAGTGCTCCAACCCCCGCTACGGGGGAGCAGTACTTC.

This rearrangement joins TRBV11-2 to TRBJ2-1; no clear D. This CDR3 comprises 17 residues. The ends were cut back, 5 bases at V and 7 bases at J, with 24 bases in the middle. Germline CDR1 and CDR2: SGHAT and FQNNGV. This CDR3 reads CASSPPGNLALGNEQFF. Written as DNA, the CDR3 is TGTGCCAGCAGCCCCCCCGGCAACTTGGCCCTGGGGAATGAGCAGTTCTTC. Supplemented by reference TRBV11-2 and TRBJ2-1, the full variable domain reads EAGVAQSPRYKIIEKRQSVAFWCNPISGHATLYWYQQILGQGPKLLIQFQNNGVVDDSQLPKDRFSAERLKGVDSTLKIQPAKLEDSAVYLCASSPPGNLALGNEQFFGPGTRLTVL.

This clonotype has ten or more counts. The rearrangement links TRBV29-1 to TRBJ2-3, with 12 bases fitting TRBD2. The V and J ends lost 5 bases and 7 bases, in that order; junction bases with no gene match: 4. The CDR3 spans 13 residues. CDR1 is SQVTM, CDR2 ANQGSEA, per germline. CDR3 loop: CSVLAGGSHTQYF. CDR3 DNA sequence: TGCAGCGTTCTAGCGGGAGGGAGTCATACGCAGTATTTT.

This clonotype was found a few times. The rearrangement uses TRBV6-5 and TRBJ2-7; the D is unclear. The CDR3 runs to 12 residues. Between the trimmed V and J ends, which lost 6 bases and 2 bases, there was a span of 8 bases. Germline CDR1 is MNHEY and CDR2 is SVGAGI. CDR3 sequence: CASSDGAYEQYF. The CDR3 coding sequence is TGTGCCAGCAGCGACGGCGCCTACGAGCAGTACTTC.

The chain links TRBV6-2 or TRBV6-3 to TRBJ2-7; D gene uncertain. The CDR3 extends over 11 amino acids. Germline V gene sequence: CDR1 MNHEY, CDR2 SVGEGT. Deletions cut 7 bases from V and 6 bases from J, with 10 bases between. In DNA form, the CDR3 reads TGTGCCAGCAATCGTTCCCCCGAGCAGTACTTC. Translating it yields CASNRSPEQYF.

This chain connects TRBV15 to TRBJ2-3, with 7 bases that match TRBD1. CDR3 length: 14 residues. V was pared by 6 bases and J by 6 bases, with 9 bases of the junction left unmatched. Germline V lookup: CDR1 LNHNV, CDR2 YYDKDF (reference sequence). The CDR3 is CATSAAGGVDTQYF. The CDR3 DNA follows: TGTGCCACCAGTGCGGCAGGGGGAGTCGATACGCAGTATTTT.

This chain connects TRBV4-3 to TRBJ2-3, with 8 bases fitting TRBD2. Germline V gene sequence: CDR1 LGHNA, CDR2 YSLEER. There are 16 residues in the CDR3. With V trimmed by 0 bases and J by 4 bases, 6 bases remained unmatched. The DNA of the CDR3 is TGCGCCAGCAGCCAAGACGGACTAGCCGTGGCAGATACGCAGTATTTT. It yields the protein CASSQDGLAVADTQYF.

In this sample, this clonotype turned up a few times. V usage is TRBV7-2 and J usage is TRBJ2-7; 11 bases are a match to TRBD2. The CDR3 is made up of 16 amino acids. With 1 base clipped from V and 3 bases from J, the junction kept 5 bases outside the gene matches. The V gene's germline CDR1 is SGHTA and CDR2 FQGNSA. For the CDR3, the DNA is TGTGCCAGCAGCTTAGGGGGGACTAGCGGATTCTACGAGCAGTACTTC. Amino acids: CASSLGGTSGFYEQYF. Combining the CDR3 with reference TRBV7-2 and TRBJ2-7 gives the whole variable domain GAGVSQSPSNKVTEKGKDVELRCDPISGHTALYWYRQSLGQGLEFLIYFQGNSAPDKSGLPSDRFSAERTGGSVSTLTIQRTQQEDSAVYLCASSLGGTSGFYEQYFGPGTRLTVT.